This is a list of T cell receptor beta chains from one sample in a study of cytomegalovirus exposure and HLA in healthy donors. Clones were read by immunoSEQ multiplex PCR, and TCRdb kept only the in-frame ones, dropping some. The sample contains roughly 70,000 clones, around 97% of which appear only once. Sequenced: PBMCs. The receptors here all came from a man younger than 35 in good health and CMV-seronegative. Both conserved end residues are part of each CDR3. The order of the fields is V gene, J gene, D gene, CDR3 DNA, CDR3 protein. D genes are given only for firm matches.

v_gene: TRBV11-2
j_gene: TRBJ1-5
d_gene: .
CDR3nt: TGTGCCAGCAGCCCTGGGACATCTTTATTGCCCCAGCATTTT
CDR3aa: CASSPGTSLLPQHF

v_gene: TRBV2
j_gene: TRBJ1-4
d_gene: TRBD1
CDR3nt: TGTGCCAGCAGTGAAGAGGGACAGGGAGGTGAAAAACTGTTTTTT
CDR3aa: CASSEEGQGGEKLFF

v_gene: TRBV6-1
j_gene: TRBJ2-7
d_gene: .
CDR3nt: TGTGCCAGCAGCAGGGGCAGCTCCTACGAGCAGTACTTC
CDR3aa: CASSRGSSYEQYF

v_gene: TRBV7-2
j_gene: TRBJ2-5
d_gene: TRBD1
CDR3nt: TGTGCCAGCAGCCCGGTCAACAGGGGGCAACGGGAGACCCAGTACTTC
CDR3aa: CASSPVNRGQRETQYF

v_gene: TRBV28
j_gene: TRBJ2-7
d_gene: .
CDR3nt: TGTGCCAGCAGTTACAGAGACTACGAGCAGTACTTC
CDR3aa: CASSYRDYEQYF

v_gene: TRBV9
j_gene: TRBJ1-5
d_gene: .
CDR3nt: TGTGCCAGCAGCGTAGCCCCTCTTGATCAGCCCCAGCATTTT
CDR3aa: CASSVAPLDQPQHF

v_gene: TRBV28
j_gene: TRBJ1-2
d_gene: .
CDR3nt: TGTGCCAGCAGCCCCGGACAAACCTATGGCTACACCTTC
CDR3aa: CASSPGQTYGYTF

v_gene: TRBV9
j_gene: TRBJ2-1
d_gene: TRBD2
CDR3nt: TGTGCCAGCAGCGTATCATCAATAGCGGGAGTCAATGAGCAGTTCTTC
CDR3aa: CASSVSSIAGVNEQFF

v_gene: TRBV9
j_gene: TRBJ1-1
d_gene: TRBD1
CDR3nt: TGTGCCAGCAGCGTAACCCCAACAGGGGGCAGTGAAGCTTTCTTT
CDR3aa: CASSVTPTGGSEAFF

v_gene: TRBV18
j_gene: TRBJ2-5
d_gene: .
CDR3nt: TGTGCCAGCTCACCACCAACAGGCCAACAAGAGACCCAGTACTTC
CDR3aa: CASSPPTGQQETQYF

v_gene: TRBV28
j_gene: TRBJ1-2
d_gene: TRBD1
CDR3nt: TGTGCCAGCAGCGGGGGACAGGGAGGCTATGGCTACACCTTC
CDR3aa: CASSGGQGGYGYTF

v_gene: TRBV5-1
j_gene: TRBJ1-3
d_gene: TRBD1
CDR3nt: TGCGCCAGCAGCTTGGCCGGGACAGGGTCTGGAAACACCATATATTTT
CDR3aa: CASSLAGTGSGNTIYF

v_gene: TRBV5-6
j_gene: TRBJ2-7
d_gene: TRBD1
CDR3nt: TGTGCCAGCAGCTTGGCCACAGGGGGCGCGGACGAGCAGTACTTC
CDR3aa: CASSLATGGADEQYF

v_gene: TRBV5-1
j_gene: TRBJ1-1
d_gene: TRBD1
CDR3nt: TGCGCCAGCAGCCCCTGGGACAGGGGGAACACTGAAGCTTTCTTT
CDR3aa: CASSPWDRGNTEAFF

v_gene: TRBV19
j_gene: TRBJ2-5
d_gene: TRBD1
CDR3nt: TGTGCCAGTACCGATACAGGGGGCGCGGTAGAGACCCAGTACTTC
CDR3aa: CASTDTGGAVETQYF

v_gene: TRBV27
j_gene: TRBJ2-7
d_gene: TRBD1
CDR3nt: TGTGCCAGCAGTCCCTGGACAGGTCCCTACGAGCAGTACTTC
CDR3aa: CASSPWTGPYEQYF

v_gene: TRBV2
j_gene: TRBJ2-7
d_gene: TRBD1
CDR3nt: TGTGCCAGCAGGGAAACAGGGGTCTTTTTGGCGTACGAGCAGTACTTC
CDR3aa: CASRETGVFLAYEQYF

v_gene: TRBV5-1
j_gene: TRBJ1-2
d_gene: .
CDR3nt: TGCGCCAGCAGCTTGGTGCCAAACTCCTTTAACTATGGCTACACCTTC
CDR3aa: CASSLVPNSFNYGYTF